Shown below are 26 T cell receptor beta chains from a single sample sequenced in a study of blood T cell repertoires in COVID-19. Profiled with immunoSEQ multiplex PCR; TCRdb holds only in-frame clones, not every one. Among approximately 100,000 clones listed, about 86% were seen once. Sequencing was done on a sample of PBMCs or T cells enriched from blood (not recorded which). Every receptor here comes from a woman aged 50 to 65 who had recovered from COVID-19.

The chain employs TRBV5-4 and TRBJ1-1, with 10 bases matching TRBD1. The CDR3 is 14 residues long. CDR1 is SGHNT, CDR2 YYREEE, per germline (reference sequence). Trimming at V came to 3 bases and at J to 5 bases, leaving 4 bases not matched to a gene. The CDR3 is CASSWDRGGTEAFF. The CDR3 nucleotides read TGTGCCAGCAGCTGGGACAGGGGAGGAACTGAAGCTTTCTTT.

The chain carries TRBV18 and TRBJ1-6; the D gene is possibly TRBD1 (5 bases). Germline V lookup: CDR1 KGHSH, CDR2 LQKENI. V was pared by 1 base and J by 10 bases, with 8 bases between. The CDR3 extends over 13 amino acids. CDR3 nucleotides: TGTGCCAGCTCACCACTAGGGGAATCACCCCTCCACTTT. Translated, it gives CASSPLGESPLHF.

In DNA, the CDR3 is TGTGCCTGGAGTGGCGGCCCAGGGAACATTCAGTACTTC. Protein sequence: CAWSGGPGNIQYF. V and J are TRBV30 and TRBJ2-4; D perhaps matches TRBD1 (5 bases). CDR3 size: 13 residues. Looked up from germline, CDR1 is GTSNPN and CDR2 is SVGIG (reference sequence). Trimming took 1 base from V and 7 from J, leaving 11 bases between them.

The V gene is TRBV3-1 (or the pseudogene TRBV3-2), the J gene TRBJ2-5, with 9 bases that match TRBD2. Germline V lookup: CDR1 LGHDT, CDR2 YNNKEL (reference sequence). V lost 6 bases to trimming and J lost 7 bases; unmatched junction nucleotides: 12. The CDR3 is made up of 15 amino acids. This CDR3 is CASRNWTSDEGTQYF. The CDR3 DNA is TGTGCCAGCAGAAACTGGACTAGCGATGAGGGGACCCAGTACTTC.

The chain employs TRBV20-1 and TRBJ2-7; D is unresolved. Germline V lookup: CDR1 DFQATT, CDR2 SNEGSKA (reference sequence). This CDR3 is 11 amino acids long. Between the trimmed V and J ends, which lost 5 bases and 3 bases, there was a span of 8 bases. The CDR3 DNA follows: TGCAGTGCTCCCGAGAACTACGAGCAGTACTTC. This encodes CSAPENYEQYF.

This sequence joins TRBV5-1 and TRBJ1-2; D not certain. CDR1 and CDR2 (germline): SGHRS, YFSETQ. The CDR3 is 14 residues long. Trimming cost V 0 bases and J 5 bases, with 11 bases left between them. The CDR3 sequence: CASSLVRGNYGYTF. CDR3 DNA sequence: TGCGCCAGCAGCTTGGTGAGAGGGAATTATGGCTACACCTTC. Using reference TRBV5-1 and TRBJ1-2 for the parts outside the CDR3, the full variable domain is KAGVTQTPRYLIKTRGQQVTLSCSPISGHRSVSWYQQTPGQGLQFLFEYFSETQRNKGNFPGRFSGRQFSNSRSEMNVSTLELGDSALYLCASSLVRGNYGYTFGSGTRLTVV.

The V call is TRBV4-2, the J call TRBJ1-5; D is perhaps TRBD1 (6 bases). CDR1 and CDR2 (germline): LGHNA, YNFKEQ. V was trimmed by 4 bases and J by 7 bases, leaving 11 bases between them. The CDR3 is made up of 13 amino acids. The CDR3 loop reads CASSLDRAQPQHF. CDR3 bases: TGTGCCAGCAGCCTGGACAGAGCGCAGCCCCAGCATTTT.

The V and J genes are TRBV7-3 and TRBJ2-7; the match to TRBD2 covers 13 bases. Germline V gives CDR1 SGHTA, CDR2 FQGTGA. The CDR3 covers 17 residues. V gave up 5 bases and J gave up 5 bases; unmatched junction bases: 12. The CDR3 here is CASSPGTSGNTQNEQYF. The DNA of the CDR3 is TGTGCCAGCAGCCCGGGGACTAGCGGGAACACCCAAAACGAGCAGTACTTC.

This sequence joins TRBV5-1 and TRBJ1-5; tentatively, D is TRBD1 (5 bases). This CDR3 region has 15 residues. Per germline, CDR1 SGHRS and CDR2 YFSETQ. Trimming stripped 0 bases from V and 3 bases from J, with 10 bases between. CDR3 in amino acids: CASSLDWGPNQPQHF. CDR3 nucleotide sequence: TGCGCCAGCAGCTTGGATTGGGGCCCCAATCAGCCCCAGCATTTT.

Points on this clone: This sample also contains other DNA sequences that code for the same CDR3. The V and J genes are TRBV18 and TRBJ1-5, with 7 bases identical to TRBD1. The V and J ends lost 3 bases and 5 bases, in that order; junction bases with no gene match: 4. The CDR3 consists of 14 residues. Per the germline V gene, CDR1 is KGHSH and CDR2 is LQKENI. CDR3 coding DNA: TGTGCCAGCTCACCCGGGCAGGGGGATCAGCCCCAGCATTTT. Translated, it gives CASSPGQGDQPQHF.

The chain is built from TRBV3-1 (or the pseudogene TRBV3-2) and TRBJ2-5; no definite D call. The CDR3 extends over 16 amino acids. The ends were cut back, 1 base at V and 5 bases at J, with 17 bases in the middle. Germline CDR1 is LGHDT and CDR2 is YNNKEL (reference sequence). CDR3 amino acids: CASSQVLGLDRETQYF. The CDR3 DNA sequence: TGTGCCAGCAGCCAAGTTCTAGGCCTAGACCGGGAGACCCAGTACTTC.

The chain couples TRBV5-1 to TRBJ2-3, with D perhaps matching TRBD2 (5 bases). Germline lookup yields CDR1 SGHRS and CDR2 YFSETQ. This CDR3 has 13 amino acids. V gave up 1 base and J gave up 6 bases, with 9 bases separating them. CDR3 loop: CASSLIPGDTQYF. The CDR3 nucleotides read TGCGCCAGCAGCTTGATACCGGGGGATACGCAGTATTTT.

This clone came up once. As DNA, the CDR3 is TGTGCCAGCAGTTTGCCGGGGGGGTATGGCTACACCTTC. This sequence encodes CASSLPGGYGYTF. The chain employs TRBV27 and TRBJ1-2, with D perhaps TRBD1 (5 bases). Germline V gene data show CDR1 as MNHEY and CDR2 as SMNVEV (reference sequence). CDR3 size: 13 residues. V lost 3 bases and J 5 bases, leaving 10 bases between the germline ends.

The CDR3 nucleotides are TGTGCCAGCAGCGCGACAGGGTATGGCTACACCTTC. It translates to CASSATGYGYTF. The chain links TRBV25-1 to TRBJ1-2; 7 bases are shared with TRBD1. Germline CDR1 reads MGHDK; CDR2 reads SYGVNS. Trimming removed 6 bases from V and 5 bases from J; junction bases left unmatched: 3. The CDR3 contains 12 residues.

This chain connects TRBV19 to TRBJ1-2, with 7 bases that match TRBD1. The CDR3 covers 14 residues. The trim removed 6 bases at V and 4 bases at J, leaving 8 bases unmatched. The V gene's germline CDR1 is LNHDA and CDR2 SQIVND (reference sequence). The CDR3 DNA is TGTGCCAGTAGGAGAACAGGGGACCCCTATGGCTACACCTTC. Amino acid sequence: CASRRTGDPYGYTF.

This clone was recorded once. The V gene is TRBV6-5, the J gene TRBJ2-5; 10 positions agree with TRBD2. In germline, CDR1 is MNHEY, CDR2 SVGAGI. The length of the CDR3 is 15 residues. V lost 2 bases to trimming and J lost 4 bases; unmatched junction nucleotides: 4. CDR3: CASSYRGLAPETQYF. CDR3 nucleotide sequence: TGTGCCAGCAGTTACAGGGGACTAGCGCCAGAGACCCAGTACTTC.

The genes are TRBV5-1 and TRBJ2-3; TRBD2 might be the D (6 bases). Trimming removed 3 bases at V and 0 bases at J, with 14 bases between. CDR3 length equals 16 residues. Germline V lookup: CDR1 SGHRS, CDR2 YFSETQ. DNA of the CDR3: TGCGCCAGCAGCTACTCCGGGACTGGGAGCACAGATACGCAGTATTTT. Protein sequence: CASSYSGTGSTDTQYF.

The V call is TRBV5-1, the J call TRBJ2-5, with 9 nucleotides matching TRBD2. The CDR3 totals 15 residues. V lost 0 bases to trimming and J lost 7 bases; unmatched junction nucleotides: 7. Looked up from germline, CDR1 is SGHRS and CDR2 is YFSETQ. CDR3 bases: TGCGCCAGCAGCTTGGAGGCTAGCGGGACCACGACCCAGTACTTC. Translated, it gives CASSLEASGTTTQYF.

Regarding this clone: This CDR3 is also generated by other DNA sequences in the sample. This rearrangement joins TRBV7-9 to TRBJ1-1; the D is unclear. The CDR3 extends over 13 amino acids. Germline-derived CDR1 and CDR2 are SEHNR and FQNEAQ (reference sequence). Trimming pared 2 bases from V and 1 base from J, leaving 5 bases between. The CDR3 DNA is TGTGCCAGCAGCTTACAGGAGAACACTGAAGCTTTCTTT. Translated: CASSLQENTEAFF. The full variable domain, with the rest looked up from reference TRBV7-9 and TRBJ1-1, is DTGVSQNPRHKITKRGQNVTFRCDPISEHNRLYWYRQTLGQGPEFLTYFQNEAQLEKSRLLSDRFSAERPKGSFSTLEIQRTEQGDSAMYLCASSLQENTEAFFGQGTRLTVV.

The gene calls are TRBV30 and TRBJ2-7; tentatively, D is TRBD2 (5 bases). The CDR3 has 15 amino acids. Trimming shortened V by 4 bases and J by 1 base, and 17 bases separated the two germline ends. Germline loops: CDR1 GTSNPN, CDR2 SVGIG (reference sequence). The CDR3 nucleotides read TGTGCCTGGATTCCCGTGAGCGGTGGGTCCTACGAGCAGTACTTC. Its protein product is CAWIPVSGGSYEQYF.

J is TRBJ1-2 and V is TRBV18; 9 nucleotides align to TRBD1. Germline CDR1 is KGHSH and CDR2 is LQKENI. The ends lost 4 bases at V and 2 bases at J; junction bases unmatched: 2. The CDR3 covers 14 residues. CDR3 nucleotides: TGTGCCAGCTCACTGGGACAGGGAAACTATGGCTACACCTTC. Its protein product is CASSLGQGNYGYTF. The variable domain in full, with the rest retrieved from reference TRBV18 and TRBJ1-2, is NAGVMQNPRHLVRRRGQEARLRCSPMKGHSHVYWYRQLPEEGLKFMVYLQKENIIDESGMPKERFSAEFPKEGPSILRIQQVVRGDSAAYFCASSLGQGNYGYTFGSGTRLTVV.

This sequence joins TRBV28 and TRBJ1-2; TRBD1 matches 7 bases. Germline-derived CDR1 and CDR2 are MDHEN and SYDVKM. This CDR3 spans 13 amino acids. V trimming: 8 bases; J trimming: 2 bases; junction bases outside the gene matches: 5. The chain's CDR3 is CASGAGGNYGYTF. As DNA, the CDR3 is TGTGCCAGCGGGGCAGGGGGGAACTATGGCTACACCTTC.

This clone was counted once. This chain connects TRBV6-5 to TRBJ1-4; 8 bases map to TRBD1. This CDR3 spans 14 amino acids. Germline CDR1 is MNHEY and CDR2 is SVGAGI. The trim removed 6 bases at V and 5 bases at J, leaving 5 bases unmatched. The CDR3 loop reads CASRLTGVNEKLFF. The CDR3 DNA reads TGTGCCAGCAGATTGACAGGGGTCAATGAAAAACTGTTTTTT.

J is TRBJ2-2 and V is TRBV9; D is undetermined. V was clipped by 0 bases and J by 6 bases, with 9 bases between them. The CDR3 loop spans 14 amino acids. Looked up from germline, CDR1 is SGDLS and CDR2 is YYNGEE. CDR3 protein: CASSVGLIAGELFF. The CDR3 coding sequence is TGTGCCAGCAGCGTAGGTCTAATTGCCGGGGAGCTGTTTTTT.

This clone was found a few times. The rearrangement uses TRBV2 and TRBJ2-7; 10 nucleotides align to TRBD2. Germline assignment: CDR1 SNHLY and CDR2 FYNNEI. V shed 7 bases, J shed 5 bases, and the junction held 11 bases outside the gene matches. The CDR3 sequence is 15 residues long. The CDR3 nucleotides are TGTGCCAGCACCCGGACTAGCGGAAATCCTAACGAGCAGTACTTC. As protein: CASTRTSGNPNEQYF.

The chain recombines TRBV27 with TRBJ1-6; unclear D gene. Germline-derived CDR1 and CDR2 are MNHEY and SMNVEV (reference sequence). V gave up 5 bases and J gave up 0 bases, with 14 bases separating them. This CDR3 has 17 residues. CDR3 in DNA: TGTGCCAGCAGTCTCCGGAGAGGTAGCTCCTATAATTCACCCCTCCACTTT. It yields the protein CASSLRRGSSYNSPLHF.